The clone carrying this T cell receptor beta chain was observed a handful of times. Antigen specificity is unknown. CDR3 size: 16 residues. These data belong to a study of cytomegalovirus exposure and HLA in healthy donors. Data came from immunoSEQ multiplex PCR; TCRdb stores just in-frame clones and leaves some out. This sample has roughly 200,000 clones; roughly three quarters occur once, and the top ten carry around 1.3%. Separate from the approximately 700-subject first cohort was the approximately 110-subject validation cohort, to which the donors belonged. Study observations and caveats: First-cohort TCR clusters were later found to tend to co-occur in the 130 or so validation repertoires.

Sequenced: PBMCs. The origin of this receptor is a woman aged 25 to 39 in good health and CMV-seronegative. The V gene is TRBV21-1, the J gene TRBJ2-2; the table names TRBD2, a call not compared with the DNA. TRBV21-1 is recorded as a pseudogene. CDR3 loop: CVTTPQSAGGAGELFF. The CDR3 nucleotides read TGTGTCACCACCCCCCAGTCAGCGGGAGGCGCCGGGGAGCTGTTTTTT.